These 21 T cell receptor beta chains came from one sample sequenced in a study of blood T cell repertoires in COVID-19. Here immunoSEQ multiplex PCR was the method, and the copy in TCRdb shows in-frame clones only, minus some. Of about 200,000 clones in the sample, around 85% were seen once. The source material was peripheral blood. The receptors shown here come from a woman between 65 and 79 years old with acute or convalescent COVID-19.

The chain links TRBV29-1 to TRBJ1-1, with TRBD1 matching 8 bases. This CDR3 is 11 amino acids long. The ends lost 4 bases at V and 8 bases at J; junction bases unmatched: 3. Germline lookup yields CDR1 SQVTM and CDR2 ANQGSEA. CDR3 sequence: CSVGGDREAFF. CDR3 DNA sequence: TGCAGCGTTGGGGGGGACAGGGAAGCTTTCTTT.

A few counts support this clone. The V gene is TRBV2, the J gene TRBJ2-7; possible D gene TRBD1, 6 bases. Germline assignment: CDR1 SNHLY and CDR2 FYNNEI. There are 13 residues in the CDR3. V was clipped by 6 bases and J by 1 base, with 10 bases between them. The DNA for the CDR3 is TGTGCCAGCAGCGGTAGGGGGTCCTACGAGCAGTACTTC. Its protein product is CASSGRGSYEQYF.

The chain links TRBV5-4 to TRBJ2-3; D remains unclear. V lost 3 bases and J lost 8, with 13 bases in between. Looked up from germline, CDR1 is SGHNT and CDR2 is YYREEE (reference sequence). The CDR3 extends over 13 amino acids. This CDR3 reads CASSSLGSVTQYF. The CDR3 DNA follows: TGTGCCAGCAGCTCCCTCGGGTCCGTTACGCAGTATTTT.

V gene TRBV5-1 combines with J gene TRBJ1-4; no firm D call. CDR1 is SGHRS, CDR2 YFSETQ, per germline. The length of the CDR3 is 15 residues. Trimming removed 0 bases at V and 0 bases at J, with 6 bases between. CDR3 sequence (DNA): TGCGCCAGCAGCTTGGCCCCCGCAACTAATGAAAAACTGTTTTTT. This codes for CASSLAPATNEKLFF.

This clone was counted only a few times. The chain is built from TRBV12-3 or TRBV12-4 and TRBJ1-2, with 9 bases that match TRBD1. This CDR3 contains 13 residues. V lost 6 bases to trimming and J lost 4 bases; unmatched junction nucleotides: 3. In DNA, the CDR3 is TGTGCCAGCAGATCGACAGGGGGCTATGGCTACACCTTC. It is translated as CASRSTGGYGYTF.

This chain connects TRBV19 to TRBJ2-7; 9 nucleotides line up with TRBD1. The V segment lost 3 bases and the J segment 2 bases; nucleotides outside the gene matches: 8. Germline loops: CDR1 LNHDA, CDR2 SQIVND (reference sequence). This CDR3 has 16 amino acids. The CDR3 DNA sequence: TGTGCCAGTAGTATGGACGGGACAGGGACCCCCTACGAGCAGTACTTC. This translates into CASSMDGTGTPYEQYF.

The V and J genes are TRBV11-2 and TRBJ1-6; 7 bases fit TRBD1. With 5 bases clipped from V and 3 bases from J, the junction kept 7 bases outside the gene matches. CDR3 length equals 16 residues. Germline values: CDR1 SGHAT, CDR2 FQNNGV. This CDR3 reads CASSAQGTLYNSPLHF. The CDR3 DNA follows: TGTGCCAGCAGCGCACAGGGGACCCTCTATAATTCACCCCTCCACTTT.

This rearrangement joins TRBV5-1 to TRBJ2-7; 7 bases map to TRBD1. With 4 bases clipped from V and 7 bases from J, the junction kept 11 bases outside the gene matches. Germline-derived CDR1 and CDR2 are SGHRS and YFSETQ. The CDR3 totals 14 residues. The CDR3 loop is CASSQGQVGGEQYF. CDR3 coding DNA: TGCGCCAGCAGCCAAGGACAGGTGGGCGGTGAGCAGTACTTC.

The chain has TRBV7-2 and TRBJ1-5, with D perhaps matching TRBD1 (5 bases). Germline lookup yields CDR1 SGHTA and CDR2 FQGNSA. Deletions cut 1 base from V and 3 bases from J, with 10 bases between. The CDR3 is 15 residues long. CDR3 residues: CASSLGTLSNQPQHF. The CDR3 region has the DNA TGTGCCAGCAGCTTAGGGACACTTTCCAATCAGCCCCAGCATTTT.

The rearrangement links TRBV11-3 to TRBJ2-7, with 7 bases lining up with TRBD1. Trimming removed 3 bases from V and 3 bases from J; junction bases left unmatched: 20. The CDR3 has 19 amino acids. Germline V CDR1 and CDR2: SGHNT, YENEEA. The CDR3 loop is CASSLNGRTGLSRVYEQYF. The CDR3, as DNA: TGTGCCAGCAGCTTGAACGGTCGGACAGGACTTTCGAGGGTCTACGAGCAGTACTTC. The full variable domain, with the rest looked up from reference TRBV11-3 and TRBJ2-7, is EAGVVQSPRYKIIEKKQPVAFWCNPISGHNTLYWYLQNLGQGPELLIRYENEEAVDDSQLPKDRFSAERLKGVDSTLKIQPAELGDSAVYLCASSLNGRTGLSRVYEQYFGPGTRLTVT.

This clone appeared a single time. This chain links TRBV2 with TRBJ2-6; D gene uncertain. Trimming took off 5 bases at V and 3 bases at J, with 11 bases between the two ends. CDR1 and CDR2 from the germline V gene are SNHLY and FYNNEI. The CDR3 covers 15 residues. Here the CDR3 reads CASSIPHGGANVLTF. Here the CDR3 DNA reads TGTGCCAGCAGTATACCTCACGGTGGGGCCAACGTCCTGACTTTC. Complete variable domain (other parts from reference TRBV2 and TRBJ2-6): EPEVTQTPSHQVTQMGQEVILRCVPISNHLYFYWYRQILGQKVEFLVSFYNNEISEKSEIFDDQFSVERPDGSNFTLKIRSTKLEDSAMYFCASSIPHGGANVLTFGAGSRLTVL.

J is TRBJ2-3 and V is TRBV27; 13 bases agree with TRBD2. Unmatched junction bases numbered 7, after V lost 6 bases and J lost 7 bases. Germline V gene data show CDR1 as MNHEY and CDR2 as SMNVEV (reference sequence). The CDR3 is 15 residues long. CDR3 amino acids: CASSQLAGGGNTQYF. The DNA of the CDR3 is TGTGCCAGCAGCCAACTAGCGGGGGGGGGAAATACGCAGTATTTT.

This clone was seen only a few times. J is TRBJ2-7 and V is TRBV5-5, with a weak D call TRBD1 (6 bases). V gave up 2 bases and J gave up 6 bases, with 9 bases separating them. From germline, CDR1 is SGHKS and CDR2 YYEKEE (reference sequence). The CDR3 runs to 12 residues. CDR3 protein: CASSFGQSEQYF. For the CDR3, the DNA is TGTGCCAGCAGCTTTGGACAGAGCGAGCAGTACTTC.

Only a few counts were recorded for this clone. This chain joins TRBV3-1 (or the pseudogene TRBV3-2) and TRBJ2-1; D call uncertain. The CDR3 runs 15 residues. Looked up from germline, CDR1 is LGHDT and CDR2 is YNNKEL (reference sequence). Deletions cut 6 bases from V and 6 bases from J, with 18 bases between. CDR3 in DNA: TGTGCCAGCAGTTCCGGTCCGGCGCGGAGCAATGAGCAGTTCTTC. It yields the protein CASSSGPARSNEQFF.

The chain joins TRBV5-4 to TRBJ2-3, with 7 bases fitting TRBD2. The CDR3 contains 14 residues. Germline CDR1 and CDR2: SGHNT and YYREEE (reference sequence). The J segment lost 5 bases and the V segment lost 1 base, leaving 4 bases of the junction unmatched. This CDR3 is CASSLSGGRDTQYF. CDR3 bases: TGTGCCAGCAGCTTGTCGGGGGGTCGAGATACGCAGTATTTT. The complete variable domain, with remaining parts taken from reference TRBV5-4 and TRBJ2-3, reads ETGVTQSPTHLIKTRGQQVTLRCSSQSGHNTVSWYQQALGQGPQFIFQYYREEENGRGNFPPRFSGLQFPNYSSELNVNALELDDSALYLCASSLSGGRDTQYFGPGTRLTVL.

Note on this clone: This specimen includes other DNA sequences encoding the same CDR3. V and J are TRBV19 and TRBJ2-7; D possibly corresponds to TRBD2 (5 bases). Trimming left V 6 bases short and J 3 bases short, with 6 bases between. The CDR3 length is 11 residues. Looked up from germline, CDR1 is LNHDA and CDR2 is SQIVND (reference sequence). CDR3 sequence: CASSRGYEQYF. The CDR3 DNA reads as TGTGCCAGTAGCCGGGGCTACGAGCAGTACTTC.

This clone showed up just a few times. V is TRBV12-3 or TRBV12-4 and J is TRBJ1-1, with TRBD1 identical over 9 bases. This CDR3 is built from 11 residues. V trimming: 6 bases; J trimming: 8 bases; junction bases outside the gene matches: 1. The CDR3 spells CASRDRGEAFF. In DNA form, the CDR3 reads TGTGCCAGCAGGGACAGGGGCGAAGCTTTCTTT.

The table lists this clone with a few counts. The V gene is TRBV3-1 (or the pseudogene TRBV3-2), the J gene TRBJ2-1; TRBD1 matches at 7 bases. With 2 bases clipped from V and 5 bases from J, the junction kept 3 bases outside the gene matches. Looked up from germline, CDR1 is LGHDT and CDR2 is YNNKEL (reference sequence). The CDR3 loop spans 14 amino acids. Here the CDR3 DNA reads TGTGCCAGCAGCCAACGAGGGACAGACAATGAGCAGTTCTTC. This sequence encodes CASSQRGTDNEQFF.

The rearrangement joins TRBV15 to TRBJ1-5; D is undetermined. The V and J ends lost 1 base and 4 bases respectively, with 8 bases between them. This CDR3 contains 14 residues. Germline assignment: CDR1 LNHNV and CDR2 YYDKDF (reference sequence). The CDR3 DNA reads TGTGCCACCAGCAGAGGTCGTCTTAATCAGCCCCAGCATTTT. It yields the protein CATSRGRLNQPQHF.

The CDR3 region is CASSSSGELFF. CDR3 coding DNA: TGTGCCAGCAGCTCGAGCGGGGAGCTGTTTTTT. The genes are TRBV11-3 and TRBJ2-2; D is uncertain. Germline V lookup: CDR1 SGHNT, CDR2 YENEEA. The CDR3 contains 11 residues. The ends were cut back, 4 bases at V and 7 bases at J, with 4 bases in the middle.

V and J are TRBV6-6 and TRBJ1-2; 7 positions agree with TRBD1. V trimming: 0 bases; J trimming: 6 bases; junction bases outside the gene matches: 4. Germline-derived CDR1 and CDR2 are MNHNY and SVGAGI (reference sequence). This CDR3 is built from 14 residues. CDR3 sequence: CASSYSGTANGYTF. The CDR3 nucleotides are TGTGCCAGCAGTTACTCCGGGACAGCGAATGGCTACACCTTC.